A single TCR beta chain is shown here with its context. This clone was recorded once. The clone's antigen remains unknown. One base away there is no much larger clone; base qualities are not given. Donors were healthy HIV-negative adults with no recently reported acute infections or vaccinations. Only Caucasian adults living in Nashville, Tennessee, USA were represented among the donors. CD4+ T cells were enriched by magnetic negative selection; naive cells were then positively selected on CD45RA, and the negative fraction formed the memory subset. After blood collection by leukapheresis, PBMCs were isolated using Ficoll-Histopaque density gradient centrifugation and then cryopreserved in the vapor phase of liquid nitrogen. Analytical flow cytometry was used to check the purity and quantity of each magnetically sorted T cell population. Genomic DNA was isolated from each sorted fraction and quantified by UV absorbance on a Nanodrop 2000c.

Using the deep immunoSEQ assay, multiplex PCR amplified TCR CDR3 regions from genomic DNA. Extracted genomic DNA from each cell subset was spread evenly across all wells of several immunoSEQ 96-well plates, with each plate serving as a replicate. For sorted subsets, each replicate PCR was loaded with approximately 190 ng genomic DNA, equivalent to some 31,000 T cell genomes. Purified libraries were quantified with a Qubit 3.0 fluorometer, sized on a Bioanalyzer 2100, and re-quantified with the KAPA Library Quantification kit. A separate single-read 150-cycle Illumina NextSeq 550 flow cell was used to sequence each immunoSEQ 96-well plate. From the authors' description of their analysis: Because the immunoSEQ output held only junctional sequences and lacked quality scores, the filtering could not match the filtering applied to full-length reads. To assign V/J genes and CDR3, sequences were annotated using PyIR, a Python wrapper for IgBLAST v1.9, with IMGT germline references. Any read was removed if the V/J assignment was weak (E-value above 1e-6), the CDR3 was missing, or the read contained stop codons, out-of-frame junctions, or ambiguous translated residues. A V3J clonotype was defined by an identical inferred V gene, J gene, and CDR3 amino acid sequence. The percentage overlap between two repertoires was calculated by dividing the number of shared unique clonotypes by the size of the smaller repertoire. Three approaches were used to assess repertoire richness: RTK rarefaction, the Chao1 estimator, and Recon v2.1 estimates of unobserved clonotypes. Generation probabilities were computed with OLGA for all TCRbeta clonotypes obtained by the gDNA method from several donors. TCRdb obtained this table from immuneACCESS and retained in-frame rearrangements with V and J assigned. These tables miss some clones; where compared with another copy, unresolved V genes account for less than half of the shortfall, and the remainder is unexplained. From that table come the V and J calls and clone size; the DNA was used to work out D and trimming. Counted in this sample were around 1.5 million clones; 98% of them appeared once. 0.4% to 0.55% of the sample goes to the ten largest clones.

This sample stems from a study of shared clonotypes between healthy human individuals (TCRdb year 2020). About the full investigation: A few men and a couple of women, aged 18 to 49 years, made up the cohort. For each donor, CD4 naive and CD4 memory were each given three plates, CD8 naive was given two plates, and CD8 memory was given one plate. To estimate repertoire size and how much clonotype sharing occurs between individuals, the study deeply sequenced the blood TCR repertoires of about five healthy adults. Different laboratories and diverse techniques were used to prepare libraries and sequence TCR repertoires, to increase sequencing depth and limit assay-specific biases. Per donor, leukapheresis produced somewhere between about 0.94 and 9 billion PBMCs.

The research as a whole found: The small number of donors limited the genetic and exposure-history diversity represented. Clonotypes shared by all four sorted-subset donors showed higher generation probabilities than non-shared clonotypes. Even with the large sequencing depth, rarefaction of the sorted-subset datasets indicated that sequencing was incomplete. When a few donors were compared, the shared fraction of clonotypes was approximately 5% for naive CD4, 3.5% to 4% for naive CD8, more than 2% for memory CD4, and less than 0.5% for memory CD8. Only blood was sampled, and tissue TCR repertoires likely differ from those in blood. Naive subsets generally had larger estimated clonotype richness than memory subsets did. Pairwise subsampling led to the expectation that sequencing depth would affect the degree of clonotype sharing among donors.

A distance of 14 bases separates the germline ends of V and J, which lose 4 bases and 1 base respectively. The CDR3 runs 15 residues from the cysteine to the phenylalanine. The entry retains the CDR3 DNA only, 45 bases that are in frame from base 1. CDR1 and CDR2 are read off the germline V gene (reference sequence) as SGHNT and YYREEE. The sample comprised naive CD4+ T cells sorted from blood. Taken with the paper, the label for cell subset or site translates to: CD45RA+ positively selected. The rearrangement joined TRBV5-4 to TRBJ1-1; the D region possibly corresponds to TRBD1 (6 bases align). The source is a man younger than 40 in good health. The nucleotides are TGTGCCAGCAGCCCGGGGGGCCCCCGGAACACTGAAGCTTTCTTT. It encodes CASSPGGPRNTEAFF.